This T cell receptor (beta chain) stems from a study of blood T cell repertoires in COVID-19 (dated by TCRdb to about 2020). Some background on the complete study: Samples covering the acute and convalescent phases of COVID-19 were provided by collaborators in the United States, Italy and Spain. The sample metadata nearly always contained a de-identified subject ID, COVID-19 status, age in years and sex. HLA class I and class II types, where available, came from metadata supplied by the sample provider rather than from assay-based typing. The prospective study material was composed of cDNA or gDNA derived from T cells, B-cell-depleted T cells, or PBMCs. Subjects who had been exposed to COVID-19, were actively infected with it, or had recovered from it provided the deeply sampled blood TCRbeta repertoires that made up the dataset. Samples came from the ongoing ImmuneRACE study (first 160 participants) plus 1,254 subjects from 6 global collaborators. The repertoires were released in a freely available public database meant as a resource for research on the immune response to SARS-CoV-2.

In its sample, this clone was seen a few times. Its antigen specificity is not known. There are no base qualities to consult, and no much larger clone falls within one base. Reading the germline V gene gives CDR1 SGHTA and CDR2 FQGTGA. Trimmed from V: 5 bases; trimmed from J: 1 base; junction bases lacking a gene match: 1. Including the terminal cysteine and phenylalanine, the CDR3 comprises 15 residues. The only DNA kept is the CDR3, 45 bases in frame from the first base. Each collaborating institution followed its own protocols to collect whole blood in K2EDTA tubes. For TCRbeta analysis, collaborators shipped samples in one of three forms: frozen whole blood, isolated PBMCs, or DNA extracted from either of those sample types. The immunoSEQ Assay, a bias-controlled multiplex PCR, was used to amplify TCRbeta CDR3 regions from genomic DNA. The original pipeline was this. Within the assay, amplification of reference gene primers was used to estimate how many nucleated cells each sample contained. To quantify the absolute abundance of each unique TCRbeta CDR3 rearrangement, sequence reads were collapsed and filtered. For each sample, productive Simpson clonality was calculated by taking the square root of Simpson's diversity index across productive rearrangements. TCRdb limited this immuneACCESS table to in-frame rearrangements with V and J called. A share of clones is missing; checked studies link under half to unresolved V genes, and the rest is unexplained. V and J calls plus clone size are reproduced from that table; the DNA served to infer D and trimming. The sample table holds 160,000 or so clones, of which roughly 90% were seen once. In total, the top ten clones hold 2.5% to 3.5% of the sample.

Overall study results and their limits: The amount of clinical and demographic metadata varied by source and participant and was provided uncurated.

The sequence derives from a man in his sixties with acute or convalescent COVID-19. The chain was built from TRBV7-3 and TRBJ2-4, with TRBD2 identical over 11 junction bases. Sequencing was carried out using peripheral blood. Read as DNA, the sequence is TGTGCCAGCAGCCTAGCGGGGGGTGCCAAAAACATTCAGTACTTC. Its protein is CASSLAGGAKNIQYF.